This T cell receptor beta chain was identified in a study of blood T cell repertoires in COVID-19. In the original processing: Amplified reference gene primers provided the basis for estimating nucleated cell counts. Using immunoSEQ multiplex PCR, the repertoire was profiled, and TCRdb retains in-frame clones only, with some absent. The V and J calls and the clone size are those of that table, but D and trimming were determined from the DNA. Among some 120,000 clones listed, about nine tenths were seen once. CDR3 length: 13 residues. V was clipped by 4 bases and J by 7 bases, with 13 bases between them.

Sequencing input: peripheral blood. This receptor was obtained from a man aged 55 to 70 with COVID-19, enrolled during active disease. The chain couples TRBV12-3 or TRBV12-4 to TRBJ1-2; a weak D match, TRBD1 (5 bases). CDR3 in amino acids: CASSWGDGGGYTF. The CDR3 nucleotides are TGTGCCAGCAGTTGGGGGGACGGTGGTGGCTACACCTTC.